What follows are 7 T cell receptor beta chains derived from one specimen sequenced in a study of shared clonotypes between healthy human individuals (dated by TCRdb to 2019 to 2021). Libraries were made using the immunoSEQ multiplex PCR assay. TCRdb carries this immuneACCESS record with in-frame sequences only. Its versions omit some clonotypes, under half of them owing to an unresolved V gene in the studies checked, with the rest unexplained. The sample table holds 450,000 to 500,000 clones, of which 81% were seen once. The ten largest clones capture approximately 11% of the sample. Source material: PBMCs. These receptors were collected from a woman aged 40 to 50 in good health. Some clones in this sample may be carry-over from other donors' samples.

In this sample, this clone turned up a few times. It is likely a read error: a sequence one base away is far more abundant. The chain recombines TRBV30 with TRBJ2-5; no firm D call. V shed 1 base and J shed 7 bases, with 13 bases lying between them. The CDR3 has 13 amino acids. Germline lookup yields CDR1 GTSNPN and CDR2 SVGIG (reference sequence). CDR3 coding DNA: TGTGCCTGGAGTGCCGGCTTAGAAGGGACCCAGTACTTC. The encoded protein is CAWSAGLEGTQYF. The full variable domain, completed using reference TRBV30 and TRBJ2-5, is SQTIHQWPATLVQPVGSPLSLECTVEGTSNPNLYWYRQAAGRGLQLLFYSVGIGQISSEVPQNLSASRPQDRQFILSSKKLLLSDSGFYLCAWSAGLEGTQYFGPGTRLLVL.

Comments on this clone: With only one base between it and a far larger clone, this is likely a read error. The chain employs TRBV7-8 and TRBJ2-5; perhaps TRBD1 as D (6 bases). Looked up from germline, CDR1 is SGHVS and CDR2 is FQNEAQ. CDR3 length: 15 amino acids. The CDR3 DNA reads TGTGCCAGCAGCACCGGACAGCGGTACCAAGAGGCCCAGTACTTC. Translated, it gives CASSTGQRYQEAQYF.

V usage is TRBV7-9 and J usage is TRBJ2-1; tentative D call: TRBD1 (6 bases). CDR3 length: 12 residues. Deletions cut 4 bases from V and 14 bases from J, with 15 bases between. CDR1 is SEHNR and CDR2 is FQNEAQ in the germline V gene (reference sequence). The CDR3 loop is CASSSRQDREFF. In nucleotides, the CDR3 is TGTGCCAGCAGCTCTCGACAGGATAGGGAGTTCTTC.

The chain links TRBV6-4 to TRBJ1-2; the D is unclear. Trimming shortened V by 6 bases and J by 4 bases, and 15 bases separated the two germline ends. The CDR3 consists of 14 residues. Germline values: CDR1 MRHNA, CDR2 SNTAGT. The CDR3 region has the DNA TGTGCCAGCAGCCCGGAGGCGTCGGTCTATGGCTACACCTTC. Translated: CASSPEASVYGYTF.

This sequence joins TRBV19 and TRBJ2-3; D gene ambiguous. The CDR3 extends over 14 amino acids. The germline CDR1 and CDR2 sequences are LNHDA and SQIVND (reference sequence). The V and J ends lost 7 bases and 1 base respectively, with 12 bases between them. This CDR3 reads CASTKVGGTDTQYF. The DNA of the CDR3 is TGTGCCAGTACTAAAGTTGGGGGCACAGATACGCAGTATTTT.

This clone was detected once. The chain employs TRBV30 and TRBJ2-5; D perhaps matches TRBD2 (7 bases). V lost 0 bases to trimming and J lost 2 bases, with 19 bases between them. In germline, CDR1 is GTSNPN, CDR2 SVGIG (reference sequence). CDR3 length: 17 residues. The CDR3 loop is CAWSVRGASGLQETQYF. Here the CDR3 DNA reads TGTGCCTGGAGTGTACGGGGGGCTAGCGGATTACAAGAGACCCAGTACTTC. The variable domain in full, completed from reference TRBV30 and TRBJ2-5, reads SQTIHQWPATLVQPVGSPLSLECTVEGTSNPNLYWYRQAAGRGLQLLFYSVGIGQISSEVPQNLSASRPQDRQFILSSKKLLLSDSGFYLCAWSVRGASGLQETQYFGPGTRLLVL.

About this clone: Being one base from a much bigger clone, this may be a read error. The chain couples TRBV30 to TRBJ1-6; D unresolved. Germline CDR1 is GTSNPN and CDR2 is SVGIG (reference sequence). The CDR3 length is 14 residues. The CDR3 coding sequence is TGTGCCTGGAGTATTGAGTTAAGGGATTCACCCCTCAACTTT. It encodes CAWSIELRDSPLNF.